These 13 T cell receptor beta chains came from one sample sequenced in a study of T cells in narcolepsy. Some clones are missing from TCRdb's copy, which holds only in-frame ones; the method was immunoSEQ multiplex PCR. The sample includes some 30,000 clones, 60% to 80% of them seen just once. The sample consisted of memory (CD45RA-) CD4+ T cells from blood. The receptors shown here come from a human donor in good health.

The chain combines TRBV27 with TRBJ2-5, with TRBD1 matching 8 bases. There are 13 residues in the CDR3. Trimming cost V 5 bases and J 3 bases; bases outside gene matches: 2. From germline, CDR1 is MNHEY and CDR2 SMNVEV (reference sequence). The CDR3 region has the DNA TGTGCCAGCAGTCACAGGGGGGAAGAGACCCAGTACTTC. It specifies CASSHRGEETQYF.

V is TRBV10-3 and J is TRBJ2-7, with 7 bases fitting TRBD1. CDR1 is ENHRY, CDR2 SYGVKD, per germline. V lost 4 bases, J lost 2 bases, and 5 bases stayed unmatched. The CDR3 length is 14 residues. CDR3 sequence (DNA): TGTGCCATCAGTGTGGGGGACAGTCCCTACGAGCAGTACTTC. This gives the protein CAISVGDSPYEQYF.

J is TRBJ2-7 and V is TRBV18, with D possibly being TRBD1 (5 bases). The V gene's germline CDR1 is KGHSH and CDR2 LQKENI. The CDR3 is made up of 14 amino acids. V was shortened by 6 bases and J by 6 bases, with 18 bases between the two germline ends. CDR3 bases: TGTGCCAGCTCTCAGCCAGGGCTAGTAGTCGAGCAGTACTTC. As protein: CASSQPGLVVEQYF.

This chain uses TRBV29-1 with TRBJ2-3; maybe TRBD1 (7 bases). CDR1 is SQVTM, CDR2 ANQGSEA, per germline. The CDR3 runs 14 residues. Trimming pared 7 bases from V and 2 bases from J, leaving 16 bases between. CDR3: CSGRDRGYTDTQYF. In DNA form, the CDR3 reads TGCAGCGGGCGGGACAGAGGATACACAGATACGCAGTATTTT.

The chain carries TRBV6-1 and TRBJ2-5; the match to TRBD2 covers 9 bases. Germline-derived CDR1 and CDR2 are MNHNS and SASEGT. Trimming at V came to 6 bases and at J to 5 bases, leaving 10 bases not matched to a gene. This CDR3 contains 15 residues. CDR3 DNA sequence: TGTGCCAGCAGGGGACTAGCTAAAGGCGGGGAGACCCAGTACTTC. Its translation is CASRGLAKGGETQYF.

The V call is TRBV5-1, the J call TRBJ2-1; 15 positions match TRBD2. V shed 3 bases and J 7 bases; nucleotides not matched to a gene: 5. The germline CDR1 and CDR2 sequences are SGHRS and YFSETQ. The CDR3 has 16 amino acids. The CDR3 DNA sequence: TGCGCCAGCAGCTATTCCGGGACTAGCGGGAGGAATGAGCAGTTCTTC. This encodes CASSYSGTSGRNEQFF.

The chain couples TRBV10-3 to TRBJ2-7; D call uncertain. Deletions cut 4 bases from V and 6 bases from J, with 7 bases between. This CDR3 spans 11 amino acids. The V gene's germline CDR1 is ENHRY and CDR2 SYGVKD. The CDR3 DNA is TGTGCCATCAGTGTGGCCGTCGAGCAGTACTTC. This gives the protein CAISVAVEQYF.

In DNA, the CDR3 is TGTGCCAGCAGTGAGCAACAGGTCCTGGCCACCGGGGAGCTGTTTTTT. Protein sequence: CASSEQQVLATGELFF. The genes are TRBV28 and TRBJ2-2, with a possible D match to TRBD1 (5 bases). The CDR3 loop spans 16 amino acids. Between the trimmed V and J ends, which lost 5 bases and 4 bases, there was a span of 17 bases. CDR1 MDHEN and CDR2 SYDVKM come from the germline V gene. Using reference TRBV28 and TRBJ2-2 for the parts outside the CDR3, the full variable domain is DVKVTQSSRYLVKRTGEKVFLECVQDMDHENMFWYRQDPGLGLRLIYFSYDVKMKEKGDIPEGYSVSREKKERFSLILESASTNQTSMYLCASSEQQVLATGELFFGEGSRLTVL.

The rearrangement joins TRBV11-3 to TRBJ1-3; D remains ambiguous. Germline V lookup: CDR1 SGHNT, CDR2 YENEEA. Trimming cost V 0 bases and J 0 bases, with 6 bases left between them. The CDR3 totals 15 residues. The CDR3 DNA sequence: TGTGCCAGCAGCTTAGATCGGCCCTCTGGAAACACCATATATTTT. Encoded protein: CASSLDRPSGNTIYF.

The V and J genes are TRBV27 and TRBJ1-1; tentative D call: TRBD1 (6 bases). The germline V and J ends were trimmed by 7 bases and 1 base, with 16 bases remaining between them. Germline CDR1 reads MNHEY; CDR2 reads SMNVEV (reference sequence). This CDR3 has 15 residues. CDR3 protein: CASTRGGQTNTEAFF. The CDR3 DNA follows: TGTGCCAGCACCCGCGGAGGACAGACGAACACTGAAGCTTTCTTT.

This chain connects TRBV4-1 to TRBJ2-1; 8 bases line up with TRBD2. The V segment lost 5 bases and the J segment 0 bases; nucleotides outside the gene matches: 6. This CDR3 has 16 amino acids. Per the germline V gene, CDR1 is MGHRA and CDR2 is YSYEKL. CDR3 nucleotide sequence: TGCGCCAGCAGCTTCGTAGCGGGAAGCTCCTACAATGAGCAGTTCTTC. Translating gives CASSFVAGSSYNEQFF.

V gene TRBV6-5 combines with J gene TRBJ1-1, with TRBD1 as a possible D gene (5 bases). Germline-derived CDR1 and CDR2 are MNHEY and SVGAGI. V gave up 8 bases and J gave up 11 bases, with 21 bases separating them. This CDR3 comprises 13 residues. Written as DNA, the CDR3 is TGTGCCAGCCGGAATCAGGGCGGGCCAGGCGCTTTCTTT. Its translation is CASRNQGGPGAFF.

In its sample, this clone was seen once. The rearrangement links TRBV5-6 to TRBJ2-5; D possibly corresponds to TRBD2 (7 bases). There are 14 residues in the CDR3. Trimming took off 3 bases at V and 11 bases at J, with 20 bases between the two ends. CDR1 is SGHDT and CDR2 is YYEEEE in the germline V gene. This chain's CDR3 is CASSYTGQRGAQYF. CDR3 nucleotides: TGTGCCAGCAGCTATACTGGACAGCGGGGAGCTCAGTACTTC.